The rows below give T cell receptor beta chains drawn from one sample of a study of blood T cell repertoires in COVID-19. Clones were sequenced by immunoSEQ multiplex PCR, and TCRdb holds only the in-frame ones, with some missing. The sample contains some 200,000 clones, roughly 86% of which appear only once. Sequencing input: peripheral blood. The receptors stem from an elderly woman in a cohort sampled during active or convalescent COVID-19. Each CDR3 is given with its conserved first and last residue. The order of the fields is D gene, J gene, V gene, clone size, CDR3 protein, CDR3 DNA. D genes are given only for firm matches. Clone size appears in some rows only: once, few, many, or a class for an expanded clone.

TRBD1	TRBJ2-2	TRBV6-2/TRBV6-3	-	CASSSGQPTGELFF	TGTGCCAGCAGTTCGGGACAGCCCACCGGGGAGCTGTTTTTT
-	TRBJ2-7	TRBV3-1/TRBV3-2	-	CASSSPYEQYF	TGTGCCAGCAGCTCTCCCTACGAGCAGTACTTC
-	TRBJ1-5	TRBV19	-	CASGGTGNQPQHF	TGTGCAAGTGGGGGGACGGGGAATCAGCCCCAGCATTTT
TRBD2	TRBJ2-1	TRBV30	-	CAWKSGGASNEQFF	TGTGCCTGGAAAAGCGGGGGGGCAAGCAATGAGCAGTTCTTC
TRBD1	TRBJ2-5	TRBV2	-	CASSGRDRQETQYF	TGTGCCAGCAGTGGTAGGGACAGACAAGAGACCCAGTACTTC
-	TRBJ1-2	TRBV6-2/TRBV6-3	-	CASSPPGEEANYGYTF	TGTGCCAGCAGTCCCCCCGGGGAAGAGGCTAACTATGGCTACACCTTC
-	TRBJ1-2	TRBV11-2	-	CASSPDRLNYGYTF	TGTGCCAGCAGCCCAGACAGGCTGAACTATGGCTACACCTTC
-	TRBJ2-7	TRBV9	-	CASSVGQTILTYEQYF	TGTGCCAGCAGCGTTGGACAGACGATATTAACCTACGAGCAGTACTTC
TRBD1	TRBJ1-4	TRBV28	-	CGTGTNEKLFF	TGTGGGACAGGTACTAATGAAAAACTGTTTTTT
-	TRBJ1-1	TRBV27	-	CASSAGFRTEAFF	TGTGCCAGCAGTGCAGGATTTCGCACTGAAGCTTTCTTT
-	TRBJ1-5	TRBV19	-	CASSSQSGAGQPQHF	TGTGCCAGTAGTTCCCAATCAGGGGCGGGTCAGCCCCAGCATTTT
-	TRBJ2-3	TRBV6-5	-	CASSSRGDSTDTQYF	TGTGCCAGCAGTTCGCGGGGAGACAGCACAGATACGCAGTATTTT
-	TRBJ2-3	TRBV4-3	-	CASSQGGAIDTQYF	TGCGCCAGCAGCCAAGGGGGCGCGATAGATACGCAGTATTTT
-	TRBJ2-3	TRBV11-2	-	CASSLAGSADTQYF	TGTGCCAGCAGCTTAGCCGGGAGTGCAGATACGCAGTATTTT
-	TRBJ1-2	TRBV5-1	-	CASRSESNYGYTF	TGCGCCAGCAGAAGTGAGAGTAACTATGGCTACACCTTC
TRBD1	TRBJ1-2	TRBV12-5	-	CASGLVRGTGGNGYTF	TGTGCTAGTGGTTTGGTAAGAGGAACAGGGGGCAATGGCTACACCTTC
-	TRBJ1-2	TRBV2	-	CASQEGVNYGYTF	TGTGCCAGCCAGGAAGGGGTAAACTATGGCTACACCTTC
TRBD1	TRBJ1-6	TRBV4-2	-	CASSQEQGVVSPLHF	TGTGCCAGCAGCCAAGAGCAGGGGGTGGTTTCACCCCTCCACTTT
-	TRBJ1-6	TRBV5-1	-	CASSLAGISNSPLHF	TGCGCCAGCAGCTTGGCCGGGATTTCAAATTCACCCCTCCACTTT
-	TRBJ1-4	TRBV5-1	-	CASSLFGYINEKLFF	TGCGCCAGCAGCTTGTTCGGTTATATCAATGAAAAACTGTTTTTT
-	TRBJ2-1	TRBV7-2	-	CASSLYMGGEQFF	TGTGCCAGCAGCTTATATATGGGGGGTGAGCAGTTCTTC
-	TRBJ1-1	TRBV3-1/TRBV3-2	once	CASSQVPGKAFF	TGTGCCAGCAGCCAAGTCCCGGGGAAAGCTTTCTTT
TRBD1	TRBJ1-3	TRBV28	-	CASSPAAGTGSGNTIYF	TGTGCCAGCAGTCCAGCAGCGGGGACAGGGAGTGGAAACACCATATATTTT
-	TRBJ1-4	TRBV30	-	CAWSVYRREKLFF	TGTGCCTGGAGTGTGTACAGGCGGGAAAAACTGTTTTTT
TRBD1	TRBJ1-5	TRBV10-2	-	CASSEFRDRVVDQPQHF	TGCGCCAGCAGTGAATTCCGGGACAGGGTCGTTGACCAGCCCCAGCATTTT
-	TRBJ2-5	TRBV2	-	CASSESGWQFQETQYF	TGTGCCAGCAGTGAATCTGGTTGGCAATTCCAAGAGACCCAGTACTTC
-	TRBJ2-1	TRBV30	-	CAWSKGSWNSEQFF	TGTGCCTGGAGCAAAGGAAGTTGGAACAGTGAGCAGTTCTTC
-	TRBJ2-7	TRBV9	-	CASSVLGQSYEQYF	TGTGCCAGCAGCGTACTCGGACAGTCCTACGAGCAGTACTTC
TRBD2	TRBJ2-3	TRBV7-6	-	CASSAAGGRADTQYF	TGTGCCAGCAGCGCAGCGGGGGGTAGGGCAGATACGCAGTATTTT
TRBD1	TRBJ1-5	TRBV10-2	-	CASTGTGGQPQHF	TGCGCCAGCACAGGGACAGGTGGTCAGCCCCAGCATTTT
TRBD1	TRBJ1-4	TRBV7-9	few	CASSPGTGVKLFF	TGTGCCAGCAGCCCGGGGACAGGGGTAAAACTGTTTTTT
TRBD1	TRBJ1-1	TRBV7-9	many	CASSLGQGYTEAFF	TGTGCCAGCAGCTTAGGACAGGGGTACACTGAAGCTTTCTTT
-	TRBJ2-7	TRBV3-1/TRBV3-2	-	CASSQGSSSYEQYF	TGTGCCAGCAGCCAAGGGTCCAGCTCCTACGAGCAGTACTTC
TRBD1	TRBJ1-5	TRBV10-3	-	CATKSDRGHNQPQHF	TGTGCCACTAAGTCGGACAGGGGACACAATCAGCCCCAGCATTTT
TRBD2	TRBJ2-1	TRBV10-3	-	CAISIIAGGNNEQFF	TGTGCCATCAGTATAATAGCGGGGGGGAACAATGAGCAGTTCTTC
-	TRBJ2-7	TRBV28	-	CASSISSYEQYF	TGTGCCAGCAGTATCAGCTCCTACGAGCAGTACTTC
-	TRBJ1-2	TRBV6-5	-	CASWGGDGYTF	TGTGCCAGCTGGGGGGGTGATGGCTACACCTTC
-	TRBJ1-2	TRBV30	-	CAWSVRGGNYGYTF	TGTGCCTGGAGTGTACGGGGTGGTAACTATGGCTACACCTTC
TRBD1	TRBJ1-6	TRBV28	-	CASTGGQGNNSPLHF	TGTGCCAGCACCGGGGGACAGGGGAATAATTCACCCCTCCATTTT
-	TRBJ1-4	TRBV10-3	-	CAISERGGREKLFF	TGTGCCATCAGTGAACGAGGGGGAAGGGAAAAACTGTTTTTT
-	TRBJ2-2	TRBV10-3	-	CAINPGQNTGELFF	TGTGCCATCAATCCAGGGCAGAACACCGGGGAGCTGTTTTTT
TRBD1	TRBJ1-1	TRBV14	-	CASSLGTGAAIVTEAFF	TGTGCCAGCAGCCTCGGGACAGGGGCCGCTATTGTCACTGAAGCTTTCTTT
-	TRBJ2-7	TRBV11-3	few	CASSLVDSSYEQYF	TGTGCCAGCAGCTTAGTCGACAGCTCCTACGAGCAGTACTTC
-	TRBJ2-2	TRBV6-5	-	CATFRGINTGELFF	TGTGCCACCTTTAGGGGCATAAACACCGGGGAGCTGTTTTTT